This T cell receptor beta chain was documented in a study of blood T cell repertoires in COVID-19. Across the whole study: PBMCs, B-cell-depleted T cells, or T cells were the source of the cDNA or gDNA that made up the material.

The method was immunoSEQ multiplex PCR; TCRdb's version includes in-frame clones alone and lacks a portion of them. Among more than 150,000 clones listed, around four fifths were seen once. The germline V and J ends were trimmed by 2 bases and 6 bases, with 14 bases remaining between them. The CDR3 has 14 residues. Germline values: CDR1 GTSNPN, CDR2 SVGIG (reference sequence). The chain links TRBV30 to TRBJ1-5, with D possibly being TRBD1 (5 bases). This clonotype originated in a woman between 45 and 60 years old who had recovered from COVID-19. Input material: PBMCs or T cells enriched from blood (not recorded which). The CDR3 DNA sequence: TGTGCCTGGAGTTTACTCGGGGGGAGTCAGCCCCAGCATTTT. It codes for CAWSLLGGSQPQHF.